The rows below give T cell receptor beta chains drawn from one sample of a study of control samples from healthy donors and cancer patients. Measured with immunoSEQ multiplex PCR; TCRdb has only the in-frame clones, and not every one. The sample records under 75,000 clones, 90% being singletons. Sequenced material: PBMCs. All receptors derive from a woman between 45 and 60 years old with colorectal cancer. CDR3s include the opening cysteine and the closing phenylalanine or tryptophan. A D gene is named only where the DNA matches it firmly. The size field is filled for only some rows; it gives once, few, many or a size class.

j_gene: TRBJ2-3; abundance: .; v_gene: TRBV10-3; d_gene: .; CDR3nt: TGTGCCATCAGTGAAGGGGGAGATACGCAGTATTTT; CDR3aa: CAISEGGDTQYF
j_gene: TRBJ2-5; abundance: .; v_gene: TRBV18; d_gene: .; CDR3nt: TGTGCCAGCTCACCCTCGAGCAGGTTGCAAGAGACCCAGTACTTC; CDR3aa: CASSPSSRLQETQYF
j_gene: TRBJ2-1; abundance: .; v_gene: TRBV5-1; d_gene: .; CDR3nt: TGCGCCAGTTCGCCGATTACCCGAGAGTTGGATCGTCTAGACAATGAGCAGTTCTTC; CDR3aa: CASSPITRELDRLDNEQFF
j_gene: TRBJ2-6; abundance: few; v_gene: TRBV29-1; d_gene: TRBD1; CDR3nt: TGCAGCGTCCGAGACAGGGAGTCTGGGGCCAACGTCCTGACTTTC; CDR3aa: CSVRDRESGANVLTF
j_gene: TRBJ2-1; abundance: few; v_gene: TRBV19; d_gene: .; CDR3nt: TGTGCCAGTAGTATAGACAGGGGTATGCTCAATGAGCAGTTCTTC; CDR3aa: CASSIDRGMLNEQFF
j_gene: TRBJ1-5; abundance: .; v_gene: TRBV6-4; d_gene: .; CDR3nt: TGTGCCAGCAGCGGGGAGCTAGGGCAGCCCCAGCATTTT; CDR3aa: CASSGELGQPQHF
j_gene: TRBJ2-7; abundance: .; v_gene: TRBV11-2; d_gene: .; CDR3nt: TGTGCCAGCAGCTTAGCCACGCTTTCCTACGAGCAGTACTTC; CDR3aa: CASSLATLSYEQYF
j_gene: TRBJ2-7; abundance: few; v_gene: TRBV2; d_gene: TRBD2; CDR3nt: TGTGCCAGCAGTGAGTCGTCGCGGGGGTGGTACGAGCAGTACTTC; CDR3aa: CASSESSRGWYEQYF
j_gene: TRBJ2-2; abundance: once; v_gene: TRBV12-3/TRBV12-4; d_gene: .; CDR3nt: TGTGCCAGCAAGCGAACTGGTACCGGGGAGCTGTTTTTT; CDR3aa: CASKRTGTGELFF
j_gene: TRBJ1-2; abundance: .; v_gene: TRBV11-1; d_gene: .; CDR3nt: TGTGCCAGCAGCTTGGCAGGGTACGGCTACACCTTC; CDR3aa: CASSLAGYGYTF
j_gene: TRBJ2-3; abundance: .; v_gene: TRBV3-1/TRBV3-2; d_gene: .; CDR3nt: TGTGCCAGCAGCCAAGATAGCCCCATCGCTGGCCTAGGCACAGATACGCAGTATTTT; CDR3aa: CASSQDSPIAGLGTDTQYF
j_gene: TRBJ1-1; abundance: .; v_gene: TRBV5-1; d_gene: .; CDR3nt: TGCGCCAGCAGCTTGGGGGCGAGGGCAGGCGAAGCTTTCTTT; CDR3aa: CASSLGARAGEAFF
j_gene: TRBJ2-3; abundance: .; v_gene: TRBV10-3; d_gene: .; CDR3nt: TGTGCCATCAGTGACGGCAGGGTGGCCCGGGATACGCAGTATTTT; CDR3aa: CAISDGRVARDTQYF
j_gene: TRBJ2-2; abundance: .; v_gene: TRBV5-4; d_gene: TRBD1; CDR3nt: TGTGCCAGCAGTTTTGCAGGGGGCGCTGTTCCCGGGGAGCTGTTTTTT; CDR3aa: CASSFAGGAVPGELFF
j_gene: TRBJ1-5; abundance: .; v_gene: TRBV4-1; d_gene: .; CDR3nt: TGCGCCAGCAGCCCTAATCCAACAGAAGATAATCAGCCCCAGCATTTT; CDR3aa: CASSPNPTEDNQPQHF
j_gene: TRBJ2-5; abundance: once; v_gene: TRBV10-3; d_gene: .; CDR3nt: TGTGCCATCAGTGAAGGAGCTCTAGCGATGGAGACCCAGTACTTC; CDR3aa: CAISEGALAMETQYF
j_gene: TRBJ2-5; abundance: .; v_gene: TRBV5-1; d_gene: .; CDR3nt: TGCGCCAGCAGCTATGTACAGACCCAAGAGACCCAGTACTTC; CDR3aa: CASSYVQTQETQYF
j_gene: TRBJ2-3; abundance: .; v_gene: TRBV5-1; d_gene: .; CDR3nt: TGCGCCAGCAGCTCGAGCCAGAAGAAAGATACGCAGTATTTT; CDR3aa: CASSSSQKKDTQYF
j_gene: TRBJ2-1; abundance: .; v_gene: TRBV5-6; d_gene: TRBD2; CDR3nt: TGTGCCAGCAGCCACCGACTAGCGGGATCTAACAATGAGCAGTTCTTC; CDR3aa: CASSHRLAGSNNEQFF
j_gene: TRBJ1-1; abundance: .; v_gene: TRBV6-1; d_gene: .; CDR3nt: TGTGCCAGCAGTGAAGTAGGTGAACGGAATAGTTTCTTT; CDR3aa: CASSEVGERNSFF